A selection of T cell receptor beta chains follows, all from one sample in a study of a mutant IDH1 vaccine in newly diagnosed glioma. Repertoires were generated with immunoSEQ multiplex PCR, while TCRdb's copy carries only in-frame clones and drops some. The table lists around 88,000 clones, roughly 75% of them singletons, with over 6.5% in the top ten. The sequences come from PBMCs, collected from a glioma patient treated with radiotherapy, temozolomide or both. The receptors derive from a man in his forties with glioma. The CDR3 runs from the conserved cysteine through the conserved F or W. The D gene is left open where the match is weak. Rows may omit the clone size; those that give it use once, few, many or a size class.

v_call: TRBV4-3
clone_size: .
d_call: TRBD2
j_call: TRBJ2-7
cdr3_aa: CASSQDTSGFPYEQYF
cdr3_nt: TGCGCCAGCAGCCAAGACACTAGCGGGTTCCCCTACGAGCAGTACTTC

v_call: TRBV30
clone_size: .
d_call: .
j_call: TRBJ1-3
cdr3_aa: CAWSVGWQGGNTIYF
cdr3_nt: TGTGCCTGGAGTGTAGGGTGGCAGGGAGGAAACACCATATATTTT

v_call: TRBV2
clone_size: .
d_call: TRBD2
j_call: TRBJ2-3
cdr3_aa: CASRPGGEDTQYF
cdr3_nt: TGTGCCAGCAGACCGGGGGGGGAGGATACGCAGTATTTT

v_call: TRBV4-3
clone_size: few
d_call: .
j_call: TRBJ1-2
cdr3_aa: CASSQDGAGDNYGYTF
cdr3_nt: TGCGCCAGCAGCCAAGATGGAGCAGGAGATAACTATGGCTACACCTTC

v_call: TRBV28
clone_size: once
d_call: .
j_call: TRBJ1-1
cdr3_aa: CASTLLGRNTEAFF
cdr3_nt: TGTGCCAGCACCTTGCTAGGCAGAAACACTGAAGCTTTCTTT

v_call: TRBV11-2
clone_size: .
d_call: .
j_call: TRBJ2-3
cdr3_aa: CASSLDQGRTDTQYF
cdr3_nt: TGTGCCAGCAGCTTAGACCAGGGAAGGACGGATACGCAGTATTTT

v_call: TRBV6-1
clone_size: .
d_call: TRBD1
j_call: TRBJ1-2
cdr3_aa: CASSAGTGKDYGYTF
cdr3_nt: TGTGCCAGCAGTGCGGGGACAGGGAAGGATTATGGCTACACCTTC

v_call: TRBV6-5
clone_size: .
d_call: .
j_call: TRBJ2-3
cdr3_aa: CASSRRGNGDTQYF
cdr3_nt: TGTGCCAGCAGTCGCCGGGGGAACGGAGATACGCAGTATTTT

v_call: TRBV27
clone_size: .
d_call: .
j_call: TRBJ2-7
cdr3_aa: CASSPSVSRAISYEQYF
cdr3_nt: TGTGCCAGCAGTCCCTCGGTCAGCAGGGCTATCTCCTACGAGCAGTACTTC

v_call: TRBV7-9
clone_size: .
d_call: .
j_call: TRBJ2-3
cdr3_aa: CASSLTSSSDTQYF
cdr3_nt: TGTGCCAGCAGCCTGACTAGTAGTTCAGATACGCAGTATTTT

v_call: TRBV5-1
clone_size: few
d_call: TRBD2
j_call: TRBJ2-2
cdr3_aa: CASSTSGTGELFF
cdr3_nt: TGCGCCAGCAGCACTAGCGGGACCGGGGAGCTGTTTTTT

v_call: TRBV27
clone_size: few
d_call: TRBD2
j_call: TRBJ2-5
cdr3_aa: CASSGLAGWEETQYF
cdr3_nt: TGTGCCAGCAGTGGACTAGCGGGATGGGAGGAGACCCAGTACTTC

v_call: TRBV28
clone_size: .
d_call: .
j_call: TRBJ2-7
cdr3_aa: CASSPPGRFYEQYF
cdr3_nt: TGTGCCAGCAGTCCCCCCGGGCGCTTTTACGAGCAGTACTTC

v_call: TRBV19
clone_size: .
d_call: TRBD2
j_call: TRBJ2-1
cdr3_aa: CASSLGALADNEQFF
cdr3_nt: TGTGCCAGTAGTTTGGGAGCCCTAGCGGACAATGAGCAGTTCTTC

v_call: TRBV7-9
clone_size: .
d_call: .
j_call: TRBJ2-3
cdr3_aa: CASSLPIDLLTDTQYF
cdr3_nt: TGTGCCAGCAGCTTACCGATCGACTTGCTTACAGATACGCAGTATTTT

v_call: TRBV7-3
clone_size: .
d_call: .
j_call: TRBJ1-1
cdr3_aa: CASSRDRARGTEAFF
cdr3_nt: TGTGCCAGCAGCCGCGACAGAGCAAGGGGGACTGAAGCTTTCTTT

v_call: TRBV7-2
clone_size: .
d_call: .
j_call: TRBJ1-1
cdr3_aa: CASSLGRRKGAEAFF
cdr3_nt: TGTGCCAGCAGCTTAGGTCGCAGGAAAGGCGCTGAAGCTTTCTTT

v_call: TRBV5-4
clone_size: .
d_call: TRBD2
j_call: TRBJ2-7
cdr3_aa: CASSSGLAGYEQYF
cdr3_nt: TGTGCCAGCAGTTCCGGACTAGCGGGCTACGAGCAGTACTTC

v_call: TRBV5-6
clone_size: .
d_call: .
j_call: TRBJ1-5
cdr3_aa: CASSQTLYSNQPQHF
cdr3_nt: TGTGCCAGCAGCCAGACACTTTATAGCAATCAGCCCCAGCATTTT

v_call: TRBV7-2
clone_size: .
d_call: .
j_call: TRBJ1-2
cdr3_aa: CASSPDPNYGYTF
cdr3_nt: TGTGCCAGCAGCCCCGATCCAAACTATGGCTACACCTTC

v_call: TRBV7-2
clone_size: .
d_call: .
j_call: TRBJ1-5
cdr3_aa: CASSLDSGIQPQHF
cdr3_nt: TGTGCCAGCAGCTTAGACTCGGGGATTCAGCCCCAGCATTTT

v_call: TRBV4-2
clone_size: .
d_call: .
j_call: TRBJ2-3
cdr3_aa: CASSQDQSGRRGDTQYF
cdr3_nt: TGTGCCAGCAGCCAAGATCAATCGGGGAGACGCGGAGATACGCAGTATTTT

v_call: TRBV28
clone_size: once
d_call: TRBD1
j_call: TRBJ1-2
cdr3_aa: CASSLQGAPFHGYTF
cdr3_nt: TGTGCCAGCAGTTTACAGGGGGCTCCCTTCCATGGCTACACCTTC

v_call: TRBV5-6
clone_size: .
d_call: .
j_call: TRBJ2-7
cdr3_aa: CASSLGGGDSYEQYF
cdr3_nt: TGTGCCAGCAGCTTGGGTGGAGGGGACTCCTACGAGCAGTACTTC

v_call: TRBV27
clone_size: .
d_call: TRBD1
j_call: TRBJ2-7
cdr3_aa: CASSFRGTVFSYEQYF
cdr3_nt: TGTGCCAGCAGTTTTAGAGGGACAGTATTCTCCTACGAGCAGTACTTC

v_call: TRBV9
clone_size: .
d_call: .
j_call: TRBJ2-3
cdr3_aa: CASRTTSTDTQYF
cdr3_nt: TGTGCCAGCAGGACTACTAGCACAGATACGCAGTATTTT

v_call: TRBV29-1
clone_size: .
d_call: .
j_call: TRBJ1-2
cdr3_aa: CSVEDYGYTF
cdr3_nt: TGCAGCGTTGAAGATTATGGCTACACCTTC

v_call: TRBV11-3
clone_size: .
d_call: .
j_call: TRBJ2-3
cdr3_aa: CASSLGSRGPTDTQYF
cdr3_nt: TGTGCCAGCAGCTTAGGATCCCGGGGCCCCACAGATACGCAGTATTTT

v_call: TRBV11-3
clone_size: .
d_call: TRBD1
j_call: TRBJ2-5
cdr3_aa: CASSIGQGGQETQYF
cdr3_nt: TGTGCCAGCAGCATTGGACAGGGGGGACAAGAGACCCAGTACTTC

v_call: TRBV21-1
clone_size: once
d_call: .
j_call: TRBJ1-1
cdr3_aa: CASSKGTGANTEAFF
cdr3_nt: TGTGCCAGCAGCAAAGGGACAGGGGCGAACACTGAAGCTTTCTTT

v_call: TRBV18
clone_size: .
d_call: TRBD1
j_call: TRBJ1-3
cdr3_aa: CASSPRGTGSSNTIYF
cdr3_nt: TGTGCCAGCTCACCACGAGGGACAGGGTCCTCTAACACCATATATTTT

v_call: TRBV11-3
clone_size: .
d_call: TRBD1
j_call: TRBJ1-5
cdr3_aa: CASRSDPTGVEQPQHF
cdr3_nt: TGTGCCAGCCGTTCCGATCCTACAGGGGTGGAGCAGCCCCAGCATTTT

v_call: TRBV10-3
clone_size: few
d_call: .
j_call: TRBJ1-1
cdr3_aa: CAIRRPGGLGNTEAFF
cdr3_nt: TGTGCCATCAGACGCCCGGGGGGTTTAGGGAACACTGAAGCTTTCTTT

v_call: TRBV5-4
clone_size: few
d_call: TRBD1
j_call: TRBJ2-6
cdr3_aa: CASSSIWTGLSGANVLTF
cdr3_nt: TGTGCCAGCAGCTCAATTTGGACAGGACTCTCTGGGGCCAACGTCCTGACTTTC

v_call: TRBV23-1
clone_size: .
d_call: TRBD1
j_call: TRBJ2-7
cdr3_aa: CASSQSDRVYEQYF
cdr3_nt: TGCGCCAGCAGTCAATCCGACAGGGTTTACGAGCAGTACTTC

v_call: TRBV29-1
clone_size: .
d_call: .
j_call: TRBJ2-5
cdr3_aa: CSVESKVATQYF
cdr3_nt: TGCAGCGTTGAATCGAAAGTCGCGACCCAGTACTTC

v_call: TRBV5-1
clone_size: .
d_call: TRBD2
j_call: TRBJ2-7
cdr3_aa: CASSLGGLAGAYEQYF
cdr3_nt: TGCGCCAGCAGCTTGGGTGGCCTAGCGGGAGCCTACGAGCAGTACTTC

v_call: TRBV11-2
clone_size: .
d_call: .
j_call: TRBJ2-7
cdr3_aa: CASSLMVGAANEQYF
cdr3_nt: TGTGCCAGCAGCTTAATGGTGGGAGCGGCGAACGAGCAGTACTTC

v_call: TRBV10-3
clone_size: .
d_call: .
j_call: TRBJ1-1
cdr3_aa: CAISPTGDTEAFF
cdr3_nt: TGTGCCATCAGCCCGACCGGGGACACTGAAGCTTTCTTT

v_call: TRBV4-2
clone_size: .
d_call: .
j_call: TRBJ2-5
cdr3_aa: CASSQERRGPGETQYF
cdr3_nt: TGTGCCAGCAGCCAAGAAAGGAGGGGGCCAGGAGAGACCCAGTACTTC

v_call: TRBV15
clone_size: .
d_call: .
j_call: TRBJ2-1
cdr3_aa: CATSRDVGFVNEQFF
cdr3_nt: TGTGCCACCAGCAGAGATGTGGGGTTCGTCAATGAGCAGTTCTTC

v_call: TRBV30
clone_size: .
d_call: .
j_call: TRBJ1-3
cdr3_aa: CAWSGRASGNTIYF
cdr3_nt: TGTGCCTGGAGTGGCAGGGCGAGTGGAAACACCATATATTTT

v_call: TRBV5-6
clone_size: .
d_call: .
j_call: TRBJ2-7
cdr3_aa: CASSLGRSSYEQYF
cdr3_nt: TGTGCCAGCAGCTTAGGCAGGAGCTCCTACGAGCAGTACTTC

v_call: TRBV9
clone_size: .
d_call: .
j_call: TRBJ2-1
cdr3_aa: CASSVVGQGPYNEQFF
cdr3_nt: TGTGCCAGCAGCGTAGTAGGGCAGGGGCCCTACAATGAGCAGTTCTTC

v_call: TRBV6-6
clone_size: once
d_call: TRBD2
j_call: TRBJ2-1
cdr3_aa: CASSGTSGGDEQFF
cdr3_nt: TGTGCCAGCAGTGGGACTAGCGGGGGCGATGAGCAGTTCTTC

v_call: TRBV30
clone_size: .
d_call: .
j_call: TRBJ2-3
cdr3_aa: CAWSRGLSTSVSDTQYF
cdr3_nt: TGTGCCTGGAGTAGAGGCCTCAGCACGTCCGTCTCAGATACGCAGTATTTT

v_call: TRBV29-1
clone_size: .
d_call: TRBD1
j_call: TRBJ2-7
cdr3_aa: CSVGNRGPEQYF
cdr3_nt: TGCAGCGTTGGCAACAGGGGGCCCGAGCAGTACTTC

v_call: TRBV9
clone_size: .
d_call: .
j_call: TRBJ2-1
cdr3_aa: CASSGGLQGGGGYNEQFF
cdr3_nt: TGTGCCAGCAGCGGAGGCTTACAGGGAGGAGGGGGCTACAATGAGCAGTTCTTC

v_call: TRBV19
clone_size: .
d_call: TRBD2
j_call: TRBJ2-2
cdr3_aa: CASSTGRGNTGELFF
cdr3_nt: TGTGCCAGTAGCACCGGGAGGGGGAACACCGGGGAGCTGTTTTTT

v_call: TRBV2
clone_size: .
d_call: TRBD1
j_call: TRBJ2-7
cdr3_aa: CASSRDRGYEQYF
cdr3_nt: TGTGCCAGCAGCCGGGACAGGGGATACGAGCAGTACTTC

v_call: TRBV27
clone_size: once
d_call: .
j_call: TRBJ2-3
cdr3_aa: CASSSPSTDTQYF
cdr3_nt: TGTGCCAGCAGTTCGCCTAGCACAGATACGCAGTATTTT

v_call: TRBV5-1
clone_size: .
d_call: TRBD2
j_call: TRBJ2-6
cdr3_aa: CASSAGGISGANVLTF
cdr3_nt: TGCGCCAGCAGCGCGGGAGGGATCTCTGGGGCCAACGTCCTGACTTTC

v_call: TRBV28
clone_size: once
d_call: .
j_call: TRBJ2-7
cdr3_aa: CASSLSGVEQYF
cdr3_nt: TGTGCCAGCAGTTTATCAGGGGTAGAGCAGTACTTC

v_call: TRBV5-1
clone_size: .
d_call: TRBD1
j_call: TRBJ1-5
cdr3_aa: CPHSPGQGPYSNQPQHF
cdr3_nt: TGCCCGCACTCCCCGGGACAGGGGCCATATAGCAATCAGCCCCAGCATTTT

v_call: TRBV7-6
clone_size: .
d_call: .
j_call: TRBJ2-1
cdr3_aa: CASSSPNGQGRGNEQFF
cdr3_nt: TGTGCCAGCAGCTCCCCTAATGGCCAGGGGAGGGGTAATGAGCAGTTCTTC

v_call: TRBV7-8
clone_size: .
d_call: .
j_call: TRBJ2-5
cdr3_aa: CASSSPPSKTQYF
cdr3_nt: TGTGCCAGCAGCTCTCCCCCCAGTAAGACCCAGTACTTC

v_call: TRBV4-2
clone_size: .
d_call: .
j_call: TRBJ2-4
cdr3_aa: CASSQESDSNIQYF
cdr3_nt: TGTGCCAGCAGCCAAGAAAGTGACAGTAACATTCAGTACTTC

v_call: TRBV7-6
clone_size: .
d_call: .
j_call: TRBJ2-1
cdr3_aa: CASTTTGTITNYNEQFF
cdr3_nt: TGTGCCAGCACCACGACAGGGACTATCACTAATTACAATGAGCAGTTCTTC

v_call: TRBV11-1
clone_size: .
d_call: .
j_call: TRBJ2-2
cdr3_aa: CASSSRVGTGELFF
cdr3_nt: TGTGCCAGCAGCTCTAGGGTAGGGACCGGGGAGCTGTTTTTT